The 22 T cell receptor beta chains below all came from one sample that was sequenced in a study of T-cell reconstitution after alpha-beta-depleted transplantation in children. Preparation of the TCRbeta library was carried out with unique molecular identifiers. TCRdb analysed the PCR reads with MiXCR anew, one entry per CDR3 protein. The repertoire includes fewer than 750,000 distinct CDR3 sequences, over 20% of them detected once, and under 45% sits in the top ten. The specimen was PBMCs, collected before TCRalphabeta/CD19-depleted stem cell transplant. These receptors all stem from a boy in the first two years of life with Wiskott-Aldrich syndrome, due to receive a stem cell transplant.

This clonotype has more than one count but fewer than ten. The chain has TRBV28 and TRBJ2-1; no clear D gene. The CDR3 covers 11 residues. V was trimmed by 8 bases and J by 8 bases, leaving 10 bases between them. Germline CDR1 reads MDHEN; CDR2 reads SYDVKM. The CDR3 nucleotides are TGTGCCAGCGAAAGCTCGTATGAGCAGTTCTTC. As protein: CASESSYEQFF.

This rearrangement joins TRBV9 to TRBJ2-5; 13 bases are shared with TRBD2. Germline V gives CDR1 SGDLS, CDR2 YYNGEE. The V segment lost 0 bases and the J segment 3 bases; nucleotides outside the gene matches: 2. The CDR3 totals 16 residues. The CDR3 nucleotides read TGTGCCAGCAGCGTAGCGGGACTAGCGGGAAAAGAGACCCAGTACTTC. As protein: CASSVAGLAGKETQYF.

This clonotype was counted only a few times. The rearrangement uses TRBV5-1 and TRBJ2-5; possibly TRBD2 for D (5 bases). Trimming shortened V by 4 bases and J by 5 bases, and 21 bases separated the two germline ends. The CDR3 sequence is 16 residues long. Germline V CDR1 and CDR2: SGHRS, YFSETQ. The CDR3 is CASSTGGGWVWETQYF. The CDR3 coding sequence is TGCGCCAGCAGCACCGGTGGAGGTTGGGTCTGGGAGACCCAGTACTTC.

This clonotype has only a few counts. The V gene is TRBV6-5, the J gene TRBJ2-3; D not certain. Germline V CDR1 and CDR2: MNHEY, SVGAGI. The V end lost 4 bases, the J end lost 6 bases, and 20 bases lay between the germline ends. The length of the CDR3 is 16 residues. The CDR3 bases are TGTGCCAGCAGTTCACTGGTGGTAGAGTTACGCGATACGCAGTATTTT. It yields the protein CASSSLVVELRDTQYF.

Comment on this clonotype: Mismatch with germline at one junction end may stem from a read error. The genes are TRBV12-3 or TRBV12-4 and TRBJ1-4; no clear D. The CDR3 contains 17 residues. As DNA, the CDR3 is TGTGCCAGCAGTTTCGGGCTGAAGATAGTTACTAGTGAAAAACTGTTTTTT. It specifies CASSFGLKIVTSEKLFF.

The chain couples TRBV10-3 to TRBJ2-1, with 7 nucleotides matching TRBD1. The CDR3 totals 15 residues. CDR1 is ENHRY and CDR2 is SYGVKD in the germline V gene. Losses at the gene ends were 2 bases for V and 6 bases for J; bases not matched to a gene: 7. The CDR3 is CAISEPDRARNEQFF. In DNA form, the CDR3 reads TGTGCCATCAGTGAGCCTGACAGGGCTCGCAATGAGCAGTTCTTC.

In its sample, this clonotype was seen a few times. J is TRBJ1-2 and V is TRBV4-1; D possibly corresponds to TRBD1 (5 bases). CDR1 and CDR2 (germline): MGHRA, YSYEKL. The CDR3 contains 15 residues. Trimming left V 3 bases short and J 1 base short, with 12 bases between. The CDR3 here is CASSHTGTYNYGYTF. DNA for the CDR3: TGCGCCAGCAGCCATACCGGGACCTATAACTATGGCTACACCTTC.

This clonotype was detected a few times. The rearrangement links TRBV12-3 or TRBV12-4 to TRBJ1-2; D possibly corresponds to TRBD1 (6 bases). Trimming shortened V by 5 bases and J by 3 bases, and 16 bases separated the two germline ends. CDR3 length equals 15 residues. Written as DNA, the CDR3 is TGTGCCAGCAGTCTAAGGGGGAGCCCATACTATGGCTACACCTTC. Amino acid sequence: CASSLRGSPYYGYTF.

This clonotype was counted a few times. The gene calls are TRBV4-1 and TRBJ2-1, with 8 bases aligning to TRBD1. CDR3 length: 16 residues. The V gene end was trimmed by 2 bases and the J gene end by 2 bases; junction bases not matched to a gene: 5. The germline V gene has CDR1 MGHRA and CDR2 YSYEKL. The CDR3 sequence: CASSQFDRGTYNEQFF. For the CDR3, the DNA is TGCGCCAGCAGCCAATTCGACAGGGGCACCTACAATGAGCAGTTCTTC.

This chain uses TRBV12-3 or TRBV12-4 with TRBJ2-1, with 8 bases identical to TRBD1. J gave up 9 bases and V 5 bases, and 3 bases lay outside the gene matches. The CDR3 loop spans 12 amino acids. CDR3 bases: TGTGCCAGCAGTCAGGGACAGGTTGAGCAGTTCTTC. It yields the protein CASSQGQVEQFF.

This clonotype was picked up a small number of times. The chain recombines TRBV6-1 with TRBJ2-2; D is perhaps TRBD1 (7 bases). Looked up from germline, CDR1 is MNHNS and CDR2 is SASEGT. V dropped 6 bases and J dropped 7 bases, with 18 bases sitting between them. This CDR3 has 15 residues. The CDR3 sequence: CASSSPGGIDGELFF. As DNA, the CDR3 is TGTGCCAGCAGCTCGCCAGGGGGGATCGACGGGGAGCTGTTTTTT.

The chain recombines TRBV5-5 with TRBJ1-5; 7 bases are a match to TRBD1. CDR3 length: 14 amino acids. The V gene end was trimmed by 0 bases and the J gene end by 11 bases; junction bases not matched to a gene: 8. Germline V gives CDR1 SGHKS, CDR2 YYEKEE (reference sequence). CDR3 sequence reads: CASSLADREGAQHF. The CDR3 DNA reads TGTGCCAGCAGCTTGGCTGACAGGGAGGGAGCCCAGCATTTT. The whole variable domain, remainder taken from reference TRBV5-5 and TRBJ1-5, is DAGVTQSPTHLIKTRGQQVTLRCSPISGHKSVSWYQQVLGQGPQFIFQYYEKEERGRGNFPDRFSARQFPNYSSELNVNALLLGDSALYLCASSLADREGAQHFGDGTRLSIL.

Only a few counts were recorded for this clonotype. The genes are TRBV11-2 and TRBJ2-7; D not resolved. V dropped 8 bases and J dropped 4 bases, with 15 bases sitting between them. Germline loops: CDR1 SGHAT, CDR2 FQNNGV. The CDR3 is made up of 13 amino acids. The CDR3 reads CASLDLRFYEQYF. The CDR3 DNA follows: TGTGCCAGCTTAGATCTCAGGTTTTACGAGCAGTACTTC.

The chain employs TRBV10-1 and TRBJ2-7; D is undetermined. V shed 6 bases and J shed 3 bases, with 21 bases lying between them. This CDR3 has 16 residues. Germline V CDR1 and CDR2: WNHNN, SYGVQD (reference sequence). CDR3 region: CASRITSRFIIYEQYF. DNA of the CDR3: TGCGCCAGCAGAATAACTTCACGGTTTATAATCTACGAGCAGTACTTC.

The CDR3 reads CASSFAMSQAGGFDEQFF. As DNA, the CDR3 is TGTGCCAGCAGCTTTGCGATGAGTCAAGCGGGAGGGTTCGATGAGCAGTTCTTC. The genes are TRBV7-8 and TRBJ2-1; 10 bases match TRBD2. V gave up 3 bases and J gave up 8 bases; unmatched junction bases: 16. This CDR3 region has 18 residues. The germline gives CDR1 SGHVS, CDR2 FQNEAQ.

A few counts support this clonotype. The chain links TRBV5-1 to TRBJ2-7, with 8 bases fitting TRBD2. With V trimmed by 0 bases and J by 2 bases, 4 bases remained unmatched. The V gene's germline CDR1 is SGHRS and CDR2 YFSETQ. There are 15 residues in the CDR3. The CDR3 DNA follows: TGCGCCAGCAGCTTGGCCGGGAGGGACCCCTACGAGCAGTACTTC. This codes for CASSLAGRDPYEQYF.

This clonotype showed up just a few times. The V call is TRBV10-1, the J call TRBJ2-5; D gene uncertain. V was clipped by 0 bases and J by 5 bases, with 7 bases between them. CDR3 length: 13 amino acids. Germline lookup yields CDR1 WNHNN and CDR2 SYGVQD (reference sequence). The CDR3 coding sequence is TGCGCCAGCAGTGAGTCGACGACGGAGACCCAGTACTTC. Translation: CASSESTTETQYF.

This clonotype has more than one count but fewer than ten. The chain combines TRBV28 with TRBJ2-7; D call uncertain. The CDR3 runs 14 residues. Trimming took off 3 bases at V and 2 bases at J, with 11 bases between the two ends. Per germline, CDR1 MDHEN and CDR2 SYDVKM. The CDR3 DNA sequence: TGTGCCAGCAGTTTTGGTGGAGCTACCTACGAGCAGTACTTC. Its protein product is CASSFGGATYEQYF.

As DNA, the CDR3 is TGTGCCAGCAGCATATATAGCGGGAGCGGCGGCACAGATACGCAGTATTTT. It specifies CASSIYSGSGGTDTQYF. V is TRBV11-1 and J is TRBJ2-3, with 9 bases fitting TRBD2. The germline V gene has CDR1 SGHAT and CDR2 FQDESV (reference sequence). With 5 bases clipped from V and 1 base from J, the junction kept 10 bases outside the gene matches. The CDR3 length is 17 residues.

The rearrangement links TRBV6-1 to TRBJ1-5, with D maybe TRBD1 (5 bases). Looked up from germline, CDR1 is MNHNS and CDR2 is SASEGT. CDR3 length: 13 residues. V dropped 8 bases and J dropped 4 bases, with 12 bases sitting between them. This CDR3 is CASESGGNQPQHF. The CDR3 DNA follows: TGTGCCAGCGAGTCCGGGGGGAATCAGCCCCAGCATTTT.

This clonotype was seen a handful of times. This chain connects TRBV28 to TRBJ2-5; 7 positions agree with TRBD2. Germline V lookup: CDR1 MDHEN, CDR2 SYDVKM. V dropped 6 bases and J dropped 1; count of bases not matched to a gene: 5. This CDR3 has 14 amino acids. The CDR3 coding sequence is TGTGCCAGCAGGGAGGGAGGGCCCCAAGAGACCCAGTACTTC. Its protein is CASREGGPQETQYF.

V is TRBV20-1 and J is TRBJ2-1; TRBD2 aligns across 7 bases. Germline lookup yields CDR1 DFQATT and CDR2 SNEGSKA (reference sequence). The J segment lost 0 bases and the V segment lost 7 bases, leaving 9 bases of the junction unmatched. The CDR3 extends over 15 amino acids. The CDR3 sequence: CSVINGRNSYNEQFF. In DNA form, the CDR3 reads TGCAGTGTTATCAACGGGAGGAACTCCTACAATGAGCAGTTCTTC.